This T cell receptor beta chain emerged from a study of cytotoxic CD8 clonotypes in ibrutinib-treated CLL. Study-wide results and caveats: Different sampling times were used for sustained-remission and progressing patients.

Data came from immunoSEQ multiplex PCR; TCRdb stores just in-frame clones and leaves some out. The table lists fewer than 200,000 clones, roughly four fifths of them singletons. Worth noting for this clone: No antigen is known for it.

The authors obtained approximately 2 micrograms of genomic DNA from cryopreserved PBMCs for TCR beta libraries. This TCR was sampled from a human donor with chronic lymphocytic leukemia. The sample here was PBMCs, taken after 24 months of ibrutinib treatment.

CDR3 loop: CASSEVGQGGQPQHF. CDR3 in DNA: TGCGCCAGCAGTGAGGTGGGACAGGGTGGTCAGCCCCAGCATTTT. The V gene is TRBV10-2, the J gene TRBJ1-5; TRBD1 aligns across 9 bases. With 2 bases clipped from V and 6 bases from J, the junction kept 5 bases outside the gene matches. The length of the CDR3 is 15 residues. Germline values: CDR1 WSHSY, CDR2 SAAADI.